This T cell receptor beta chain was sequenced in a study of shared clonotypes between healthy human individuals. Across the study: Three CD4 naive, three CD4 memory, two CD8 naive and one CD8 memory plate were used per donor. Study-level findings and limits: Sample collection involved blood only; tissue repertoires are likely different. When naive CD4 clonotypes were compared across several donors, approximately 4.9% were shared.

Unmatched junction bases numbered 4, after V lost 0 bases and J lost 4 bases. CDR1 SGHRS and CDR2 YFSETQ come from the germline V gene. The CDR3 runs 16 residues. Sequencing used immunoSEQ multiplex PCR; TCRdb keeps in-frame clones, though not all of them. The repertoire holds about 2.3 million clones, with more than 85% as singletons. Points on this clone: Its antigen remains unknown.

A split of CD4+ cells into CD45RA+ naive and CD45RA-negative memory subsets was performed. The sequence was obtained from a man in his late teens or twenties in good health. Some clones in this sample may be carry-over from other donors' samples. The chain is built from TRBV5-1 and TRBJ2-1, with TRBD1 identical over 10 bases. The specimen was naive CD4+ T cells from PBMCs. Specified subset: CD45RA+ positively selected. This chain's CDR3 is CASSLAWTGGYNEQFF. The CDR3 DNA follows: TGCGCCAGCAGCTTGGCCTGGACAGGGGGTTACAATGAGCAGTTCTTC.